The entry below describes one T cell receptor (beta chain). Its antigen target is currently unknown. Per-base quality was not reported, and no clone a single base away is much larger than it. For TCR Vbeta sequencing, memory CD4+ T cells were sorted ex vivo from the peripheral blood of both healthy controls and narcolepsy patients. Reading from cysteine to phenylalanine, the CDR3 counts 17 amino acids. Only CDR3 DNA is held: 51 bases, read in frame from base 1. Trimming costs V 3 bases and J 4 bases, and their ends lie 21 bases apart. CDR1 and CDR2, per the germline V gene (reference sequence), are LNHDA and SQIVND. Libraries were prepared through the immunoSEQ multiplex PCR assay. TCRdb took over this immuneACCESS table, retaining in-frame rearrangements with V and J assigned. Such tables are incomplete; in checked studies, under half of the missing clones stem from an unresolved V gene, and the remainder is unexplained. This sample gives about 40,000 clones in total; about 91% of them show up just once. Clones ranked in the top ten supply more than 0.9% of the sample.

The data stem from a study of T cells in narcolepsy (dated by TCRdb to 2016 to 2019). Turning to the overall study: The study enrolled patients with narcolepsy type 1 or type 2 (NT1, NT2) together with healthy control donors. The study used TCR Vbeta sequencing to track clonotypes in blood and CSF while looking for autoreactive T cells in narcolepsy patients that target self-antigens of hypocretin neurons (hypocretin, TRIB2).

Beyond this particular receptor, the publication reports: No sequences matching autoreactive T cell clones were present in some of the blood memory CD4+ repertoires from patients and controls. HCRT-specific and TRIB2-specific autoreactive clonotypes were highlighted in plots that compared CD4+ T cell clonotypes in CSF versus blood from the same patient. Numbers of sequenced blood memory CD4+ clonotypes were comparable, with averages of some 40,000 in patients and fewer than 35,000 in controls. Autoreactive clonotypes were reported to be detected serially in the blood of the same patients and of different patients, but not in the blood of healthy controls.

The chain is made from TRBV19 and TRBJ1-2; the D segment cannot be called with confidence. This clonotype was obtained from a human donor with narcolepsy. Material for sequencing was CD45RA- memory CD4+ T cells from PBMCs. Sample cell subset or site, as interpreted from the label and publication: memory T cells sorted ex vivo from peripheral blood. CDR3 sequence: CASSIGVGRLTSYGYTF. The DNA reads TGTGCCAGTAGTATTGGGGTCGGGCGACTAACCTCCTATGGCTACACCTTC.